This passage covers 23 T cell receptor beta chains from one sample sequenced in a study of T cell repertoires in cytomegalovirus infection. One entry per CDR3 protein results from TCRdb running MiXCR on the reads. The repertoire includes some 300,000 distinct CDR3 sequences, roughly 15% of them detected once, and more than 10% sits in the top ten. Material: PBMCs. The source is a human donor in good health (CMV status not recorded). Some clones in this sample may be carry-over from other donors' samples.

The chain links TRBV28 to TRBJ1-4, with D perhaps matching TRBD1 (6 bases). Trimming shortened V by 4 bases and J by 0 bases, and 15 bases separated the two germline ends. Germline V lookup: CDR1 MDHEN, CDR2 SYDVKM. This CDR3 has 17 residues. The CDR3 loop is CASSWGGQLTTNEKLFF. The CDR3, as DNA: TGTGCCAGCAGTTGGGGAGGACAGCTGACAACTAATGAAAAACTGTTTTTT.

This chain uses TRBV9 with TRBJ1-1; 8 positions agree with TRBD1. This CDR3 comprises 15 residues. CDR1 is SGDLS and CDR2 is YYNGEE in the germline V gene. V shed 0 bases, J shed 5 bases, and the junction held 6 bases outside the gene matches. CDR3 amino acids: CASSVGGTGGTEAFF. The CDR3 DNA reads TGTGCCAGCAGCGTAGGGGGGACAGGTGGGACTGAAGCTTTCTTT.

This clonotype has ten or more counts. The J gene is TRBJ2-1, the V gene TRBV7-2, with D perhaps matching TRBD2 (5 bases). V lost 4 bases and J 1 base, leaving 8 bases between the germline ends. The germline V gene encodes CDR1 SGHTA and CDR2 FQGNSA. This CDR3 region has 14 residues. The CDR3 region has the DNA TGTGCCAGCAGCTCCGGACTTTCCTACAATGAGCAGTTCTTC. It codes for CASSSGLSYNEQFF.

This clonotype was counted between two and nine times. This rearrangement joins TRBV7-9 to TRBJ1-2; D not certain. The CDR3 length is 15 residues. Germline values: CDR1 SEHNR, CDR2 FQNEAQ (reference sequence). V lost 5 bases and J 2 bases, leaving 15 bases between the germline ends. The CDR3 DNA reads TGTGCCAGCAGCCCCACCCTCAGTAAAAACTATGGCTACACCTTC. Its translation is CASSPTLSKNYGYTF.

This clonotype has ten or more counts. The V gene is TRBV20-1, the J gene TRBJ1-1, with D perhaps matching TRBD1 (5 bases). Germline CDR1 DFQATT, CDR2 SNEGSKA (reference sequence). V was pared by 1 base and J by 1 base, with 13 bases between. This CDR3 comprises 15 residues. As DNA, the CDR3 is TGCAGTGCTAGAGGTATTGTCGGACAGAACACTGAAGCTTTCTTT. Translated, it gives CSARGIVGQNTEAFF.

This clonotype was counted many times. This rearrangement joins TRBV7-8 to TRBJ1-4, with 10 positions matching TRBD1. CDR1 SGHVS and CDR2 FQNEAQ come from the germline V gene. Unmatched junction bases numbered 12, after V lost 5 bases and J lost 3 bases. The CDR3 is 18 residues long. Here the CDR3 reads CASSRRDRGFDSNEKLFF. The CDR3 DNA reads TGTGCCAGCAGCCGCCGGGACAGGGGCTTCGATTCTAATGAAAAACTGTTTTTT.

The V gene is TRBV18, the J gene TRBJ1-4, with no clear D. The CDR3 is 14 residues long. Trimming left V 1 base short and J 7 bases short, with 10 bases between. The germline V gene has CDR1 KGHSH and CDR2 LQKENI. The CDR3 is CASSPQKNTEKLFF. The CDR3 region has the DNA TGTGCCAGCTCACCACAGAAGAACACTGAAAAACTGTTTTTT.

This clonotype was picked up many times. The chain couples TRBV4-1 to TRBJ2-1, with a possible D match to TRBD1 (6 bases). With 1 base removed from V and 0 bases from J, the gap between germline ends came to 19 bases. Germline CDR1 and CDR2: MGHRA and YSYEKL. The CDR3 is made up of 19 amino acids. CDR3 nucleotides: TGCGCCAGCAGCCAAGTGACAGGCGTTGGGGTAGGCTCCTACAATGAGCAGTTCTTC. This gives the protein CASSQVTGVGVGSYNEQFF.

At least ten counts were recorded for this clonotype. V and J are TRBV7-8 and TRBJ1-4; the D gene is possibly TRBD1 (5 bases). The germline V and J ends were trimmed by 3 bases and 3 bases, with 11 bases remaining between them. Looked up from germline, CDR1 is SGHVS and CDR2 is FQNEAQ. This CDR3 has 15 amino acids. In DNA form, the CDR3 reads TGTGCCAGCAGCTTGAGGGGAGCGGCTAATGAAAAACTGTTTTTT. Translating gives CASSLRGAANEKLFF.

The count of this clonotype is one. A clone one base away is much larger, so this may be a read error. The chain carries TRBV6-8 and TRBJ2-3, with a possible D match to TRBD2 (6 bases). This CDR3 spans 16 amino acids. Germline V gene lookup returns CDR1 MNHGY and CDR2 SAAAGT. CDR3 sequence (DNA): TGTACCAGCAGCTTCCTGGGTGGCGGGGCGGCAGATACGCAGTATTTT. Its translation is CTSSFLGGGAADTQYF.

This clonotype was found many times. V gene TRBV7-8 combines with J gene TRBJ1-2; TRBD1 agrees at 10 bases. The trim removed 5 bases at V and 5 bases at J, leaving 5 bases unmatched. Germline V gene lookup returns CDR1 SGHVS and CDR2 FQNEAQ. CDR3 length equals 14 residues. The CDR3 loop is CASSPGTGEYGYTF. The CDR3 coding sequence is TGTGCCAGCAGCCCTGGGACAGGGGAATATGGCTACACCTTC.

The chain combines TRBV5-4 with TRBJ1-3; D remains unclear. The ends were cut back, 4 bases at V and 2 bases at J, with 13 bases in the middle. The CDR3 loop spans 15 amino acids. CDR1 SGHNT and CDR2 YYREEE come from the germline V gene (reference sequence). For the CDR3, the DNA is TGTGCCAGCAGCCTCGACCCTCTTGCTGGAAACACCATATATTTT. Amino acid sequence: CASSLDPLAGNTIYF.

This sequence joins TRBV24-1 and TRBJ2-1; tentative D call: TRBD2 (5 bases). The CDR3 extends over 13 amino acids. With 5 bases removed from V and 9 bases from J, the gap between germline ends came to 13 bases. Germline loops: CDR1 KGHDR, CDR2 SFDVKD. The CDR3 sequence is CATSVLASGEQFF. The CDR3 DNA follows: TGTGCCACCAGTGTCCTAGCTTCGGGTGAGCAGTTCTTC.

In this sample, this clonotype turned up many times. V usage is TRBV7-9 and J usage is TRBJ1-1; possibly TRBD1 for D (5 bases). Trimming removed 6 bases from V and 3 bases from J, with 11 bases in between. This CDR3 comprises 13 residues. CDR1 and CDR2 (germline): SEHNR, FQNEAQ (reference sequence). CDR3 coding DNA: TGTGCCAGCAGTCCAGGGATGGACACTGAAGCTTTCTTT. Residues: CASSPGMDTEAFF.

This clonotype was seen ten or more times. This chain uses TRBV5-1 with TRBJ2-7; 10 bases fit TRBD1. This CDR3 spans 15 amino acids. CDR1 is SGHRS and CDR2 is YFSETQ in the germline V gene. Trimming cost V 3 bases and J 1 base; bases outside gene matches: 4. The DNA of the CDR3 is TGCGCCAGCAGCTCTCCGGGACAGGGGTCCTACGAGCAGTACTTC. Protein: CASSSPGQGSYEQYF.

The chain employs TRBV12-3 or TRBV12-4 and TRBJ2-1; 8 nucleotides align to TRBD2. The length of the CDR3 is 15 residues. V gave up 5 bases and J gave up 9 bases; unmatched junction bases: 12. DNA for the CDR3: TGTGCCAGCAGTCTCCAGCCGGGGGGGTCGGGTGAGCAGTTCTTC. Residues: CASSLQPGGSGEQFF.

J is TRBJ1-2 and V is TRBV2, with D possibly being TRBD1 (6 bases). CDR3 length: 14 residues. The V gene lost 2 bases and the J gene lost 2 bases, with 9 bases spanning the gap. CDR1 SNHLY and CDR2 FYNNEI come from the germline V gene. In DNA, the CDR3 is TGTGCCAGCAGTGAACGGACAGAGAACTATGGCTACACCTTC. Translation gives CASSERTENYGYTF.

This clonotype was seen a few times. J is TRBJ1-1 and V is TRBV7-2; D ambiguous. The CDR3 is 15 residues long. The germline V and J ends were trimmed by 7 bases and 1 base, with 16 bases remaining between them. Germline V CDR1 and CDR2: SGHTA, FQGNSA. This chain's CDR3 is CASIPTAGPNTEAFF. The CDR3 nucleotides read TGTGCCAGCATCCCCACGGCCGGCCCGAACACTGAAGCTTTCTTT.

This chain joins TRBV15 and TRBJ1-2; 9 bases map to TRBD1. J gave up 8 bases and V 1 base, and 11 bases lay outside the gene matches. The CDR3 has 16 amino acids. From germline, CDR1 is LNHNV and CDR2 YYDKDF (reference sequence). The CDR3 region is CATSRGVDRGLRGYTF. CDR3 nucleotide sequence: TGTGCCACCAGCAGAGGGGTGGACAGGGGCTTAAGGGGCTACACCTTC. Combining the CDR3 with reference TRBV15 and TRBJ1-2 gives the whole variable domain DAMVIQNPRYQVTQFGKPVTLSCSQTLNHNVMYWYQQKSSQAPKLLFHYYDKDFNNEADTPDNFQSRRPNTSFCFLDIRSPGLGDTAMYLCATSRGVDRGLRGYTFGSGTRLTVV.

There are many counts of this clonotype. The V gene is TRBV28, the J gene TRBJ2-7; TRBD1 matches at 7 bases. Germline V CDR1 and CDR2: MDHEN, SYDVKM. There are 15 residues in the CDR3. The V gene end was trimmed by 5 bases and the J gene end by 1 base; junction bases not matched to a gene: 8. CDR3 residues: CASSPGQATSYEQYF. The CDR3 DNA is TGTGCCAGCAGTCCCGGACAGGCAACTTCCTACGAGCAGTACTTC.

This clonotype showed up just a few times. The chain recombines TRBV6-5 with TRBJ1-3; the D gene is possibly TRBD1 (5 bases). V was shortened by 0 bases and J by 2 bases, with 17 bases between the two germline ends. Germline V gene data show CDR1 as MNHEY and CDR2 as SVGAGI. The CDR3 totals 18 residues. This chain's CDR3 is CASSYSMGRGGPGNTIYF. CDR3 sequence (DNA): TGTGCCAGCAGTTACTCGATGGGGCGGGGAGGGCCTGGAAACACCATATATTTT.

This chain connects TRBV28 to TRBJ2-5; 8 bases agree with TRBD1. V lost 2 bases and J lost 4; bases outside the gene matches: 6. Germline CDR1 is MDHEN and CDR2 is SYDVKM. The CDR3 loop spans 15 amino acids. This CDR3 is CASSLRAGGAETQYF. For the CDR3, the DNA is TGTGCCAGCAGTTTAAGGGCAGGGGGCGCAGAGACCCAGTACTTC.

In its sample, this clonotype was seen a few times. The CDR3 DNA reads TGTGCCAGCAGTGAAAGGGGGAACAGATACACCTTC. As protein: CASSERGNRYTF. V and J are TRBV2 and TRBJ1-2, with a possible D match to TRBD1 (6 bases). Looked up from germline, CDR1 is SNHLY and CDR2 is FYNNEI. The CDR3 loop spans 12 amino acids. V lost 2 bases, J lost 11 bases, and 12 bases lay in between.